This TCR beta chain was sequenced in a study of control samples from healthy donors and cancer patients. Clones were read by immunoSEQ multiplex PCR, and TCRdb kept only the in-frame ones, dropping some. The sample lists approximately 140,000 clones, roughly 92% occurring once. This clonotype was sampled from a man aged 25-40 years in good health. The sample taken for sequencing was blood.

The CDR3 nucleotides read TGTGCCAGCAGACGGACAGGCTTCAATGAGCAGTTCTTC. Encoded protein: CASRRTGFNEQFF. The chain combines TRBV6-5 with TRBJ2-1; 7 positions match TRBD1. Germline-derived CDR1 and CDR2 are MNHEY and SVGAGI. V was pared by 6 bases and J by 6 bases, with 5 bases of the junction left unmatched. The CDR3 extends over 13 amino acids.